This T cell receptor beta chain was obtained from a study of cytomegalovirus exposure and HLA in healthy donors. Comment on this clone: Its specificity is unknown.

All the people who gave samples were healthy bone marrow donors. PCR used 60 Vbeta primers and 13 Jbeta primers. TCRdb's table, derived via immunoSEQ multiplex PCR, lists solely in-frame clones and lacks some. The table includes roughly 180,000 clones, about three quarters detected once. Findings and limits, study-wide: A later analysis found TCR association rates differed by HLA locus, highest for DRB1 and lowest for HLA-C. Within the data, a cluster of highly shared sequence variants was likely a sequencing artifact. The study listed under 200 cytomegalovirus-associated TCR beta chains.

Germline loops: CDR1 SEHNR, CDR2 FQNEAQ (reference sequence). This CDR3 is built from 14 residues. V shed 4 bases and J shed 4 bases, with 11 bases lying between them. The material sequenced was PBMCs. The origin of this receptor is a female donor in good health and CMV-seronegative. V gene TRBV7-9 combines with J gene TRBJ1-3; D is undetermined. The CDR3 region is CASSSGVLGNTIYF. CDR3 bases: TGTGCCAGCAGCTCCGGAGTACTCGGAAACACCATATATTTT.